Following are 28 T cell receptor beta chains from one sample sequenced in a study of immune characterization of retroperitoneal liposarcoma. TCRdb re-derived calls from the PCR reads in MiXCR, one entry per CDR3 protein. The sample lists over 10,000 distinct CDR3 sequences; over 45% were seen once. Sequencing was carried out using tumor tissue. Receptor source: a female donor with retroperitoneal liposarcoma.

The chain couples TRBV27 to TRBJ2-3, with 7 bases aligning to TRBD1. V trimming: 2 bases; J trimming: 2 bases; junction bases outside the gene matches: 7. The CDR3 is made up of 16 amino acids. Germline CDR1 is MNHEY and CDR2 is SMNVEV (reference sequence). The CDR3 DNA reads TGTGCCAGCAGTTTAGTCGGGACAGCCCTCACAGATACGCAGTATTTT. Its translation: CASSLVGTALTDTQYF.

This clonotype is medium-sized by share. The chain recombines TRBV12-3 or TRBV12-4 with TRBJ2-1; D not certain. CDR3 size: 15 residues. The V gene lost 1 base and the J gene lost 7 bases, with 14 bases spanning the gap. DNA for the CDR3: TGTGCCAGCAGTTTAGGCAGTCAAGAAGCTAATGAGCAGTTCTTC. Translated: CASSLGSQEANEQFF.

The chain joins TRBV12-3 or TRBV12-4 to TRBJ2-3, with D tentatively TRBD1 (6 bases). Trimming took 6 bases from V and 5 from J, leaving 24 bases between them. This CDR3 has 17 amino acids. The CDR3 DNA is TGTGCCAGCAGCCAGCCAACACAAGGGGGTTCTGGAGATACGCAGTATTTT. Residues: CASSQPTQGGSGDTQYF.

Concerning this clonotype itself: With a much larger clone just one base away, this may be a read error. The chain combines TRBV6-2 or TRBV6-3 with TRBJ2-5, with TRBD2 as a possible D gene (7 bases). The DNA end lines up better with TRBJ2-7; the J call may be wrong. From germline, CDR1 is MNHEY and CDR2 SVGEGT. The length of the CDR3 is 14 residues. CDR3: CASREGGLDDEQYF. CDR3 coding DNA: TGTGCCAGCAGAGAGGGGGGGTTAGATGACGAGCAGTACTTC.

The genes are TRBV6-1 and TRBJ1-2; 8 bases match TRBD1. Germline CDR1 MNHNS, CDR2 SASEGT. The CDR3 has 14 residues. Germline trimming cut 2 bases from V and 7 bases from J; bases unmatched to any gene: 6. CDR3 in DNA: TGTGCCAGCAGTGAACCTGGACAGGGAGGTGGCTACACCTTC. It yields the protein CASSEPGQGGGYTF.

The CDR3 is CASSEIQAGTQFF. CDR3 in DNA: TGCGCCAGCAGTGAGATTCAGGCGGGGACCCAGTTCTTC. The chain carries TRBV10-1 and TRBJ2-1, with TRBD2 as a possible D gene (6 bases). V was pared by 2 bases and J by 13 bases, with 15 bases between. CDR3 size: 13 residues. Germline V lookup: CDR1 WNHNN, CDR2 SYGVQD (reference sequence).

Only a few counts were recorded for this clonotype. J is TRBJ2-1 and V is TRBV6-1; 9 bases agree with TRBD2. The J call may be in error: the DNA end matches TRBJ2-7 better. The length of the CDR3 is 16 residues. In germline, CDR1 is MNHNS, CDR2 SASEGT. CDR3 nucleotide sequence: TGTGCCAGCAGTTTTGTAAATAGCGGGGGCCGGTACGAGCAGTACTTC. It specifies CASSFVNSGGRYEQYF.

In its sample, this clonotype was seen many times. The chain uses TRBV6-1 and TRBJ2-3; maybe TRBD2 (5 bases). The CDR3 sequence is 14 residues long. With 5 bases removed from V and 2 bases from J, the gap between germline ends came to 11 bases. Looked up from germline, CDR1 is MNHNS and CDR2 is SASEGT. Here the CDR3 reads CASSLERHTDTQYF. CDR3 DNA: TGTGCCAGCAGTTTGGAGCGGCACACAGATACGCAGTATTTT.

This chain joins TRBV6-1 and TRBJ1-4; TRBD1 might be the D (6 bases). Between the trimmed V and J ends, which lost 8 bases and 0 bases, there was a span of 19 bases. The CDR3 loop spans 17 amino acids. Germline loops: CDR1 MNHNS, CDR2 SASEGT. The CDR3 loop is CASQDRPLIATNEKLFF. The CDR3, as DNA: TGTGCCAGCCAAGACAGGCCTTTAATTGCAACTAATGAAAAACTGTTTTTT.

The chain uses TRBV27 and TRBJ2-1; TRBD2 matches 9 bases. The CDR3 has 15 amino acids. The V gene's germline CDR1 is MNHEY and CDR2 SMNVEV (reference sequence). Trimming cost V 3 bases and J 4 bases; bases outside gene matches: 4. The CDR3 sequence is CASSFSGRSYNEQFF. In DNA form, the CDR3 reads TGTGCCAGCAGTTTTAGCGGGAGATCTTACAATGAGCAGTTCTTC.

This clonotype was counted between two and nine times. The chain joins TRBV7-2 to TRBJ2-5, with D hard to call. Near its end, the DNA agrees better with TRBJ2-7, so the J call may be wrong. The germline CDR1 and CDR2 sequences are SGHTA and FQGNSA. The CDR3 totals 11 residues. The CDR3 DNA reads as TGTGCCAGCCGAACTTCCTACGAGCAGTACTTC. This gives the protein CASRTSYEQYF.

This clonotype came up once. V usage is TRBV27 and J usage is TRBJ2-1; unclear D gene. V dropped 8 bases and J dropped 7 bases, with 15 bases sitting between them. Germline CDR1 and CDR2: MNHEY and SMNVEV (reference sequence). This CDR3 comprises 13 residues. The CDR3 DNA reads TGTGCCAGCGGGATGGGCTTGGGGAATGAGCAGTTCTTC. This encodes CASGMGLGNEQFF.

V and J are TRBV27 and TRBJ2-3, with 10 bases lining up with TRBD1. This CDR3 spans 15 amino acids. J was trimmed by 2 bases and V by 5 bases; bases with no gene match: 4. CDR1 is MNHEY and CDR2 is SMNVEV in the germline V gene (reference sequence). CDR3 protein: CASSLTGGFTDTQYF. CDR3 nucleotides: TGTGCCAGCAGTCTGACAGGGGGCTTCACAGATACGCAGTATTTT.

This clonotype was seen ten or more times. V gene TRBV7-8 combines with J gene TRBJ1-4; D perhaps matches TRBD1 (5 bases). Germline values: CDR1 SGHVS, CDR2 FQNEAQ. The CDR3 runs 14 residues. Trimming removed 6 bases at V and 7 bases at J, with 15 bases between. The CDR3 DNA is TGTGCCAGCAGTCCCGGCGGGGGGGGTGAAAAACTGTTTTTT. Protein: CASSPGGGGEKLFF.

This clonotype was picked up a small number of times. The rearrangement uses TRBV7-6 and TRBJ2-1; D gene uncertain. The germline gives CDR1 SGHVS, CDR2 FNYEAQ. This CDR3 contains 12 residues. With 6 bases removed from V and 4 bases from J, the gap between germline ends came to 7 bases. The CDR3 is CASSSAYNEQFF. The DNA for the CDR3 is TGTGCCAGCAGTTCCGCTTACAATGAGCAGTTCTTC.

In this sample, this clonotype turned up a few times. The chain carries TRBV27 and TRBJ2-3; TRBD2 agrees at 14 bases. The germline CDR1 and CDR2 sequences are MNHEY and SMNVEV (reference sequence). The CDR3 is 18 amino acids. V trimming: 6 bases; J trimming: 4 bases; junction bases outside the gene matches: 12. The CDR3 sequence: CASRLGLAGGPYADTQYF. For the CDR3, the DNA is TGTGCCAGCAGACTAGGACTAGCGGGAGGCCCTTATGCAGATACGCAGTATTTT.

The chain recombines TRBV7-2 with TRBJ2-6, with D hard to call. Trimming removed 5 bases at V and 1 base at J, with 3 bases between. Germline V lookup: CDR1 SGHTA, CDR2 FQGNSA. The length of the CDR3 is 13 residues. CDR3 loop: CASSRSGANVLTF. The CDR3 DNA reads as TGTGCCAGCAGCCGATCTGGGGCCAACGTCCTGACTTTC.

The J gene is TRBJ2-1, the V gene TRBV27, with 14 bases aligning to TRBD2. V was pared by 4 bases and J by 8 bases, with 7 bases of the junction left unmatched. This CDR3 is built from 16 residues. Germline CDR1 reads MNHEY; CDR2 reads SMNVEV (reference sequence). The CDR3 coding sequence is TGTGCCAGCAGTTCGAGACTAGCGGGAGGGACGCATGAGCAGTTCTTC. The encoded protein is CASSSRLAGGTHEQFF.

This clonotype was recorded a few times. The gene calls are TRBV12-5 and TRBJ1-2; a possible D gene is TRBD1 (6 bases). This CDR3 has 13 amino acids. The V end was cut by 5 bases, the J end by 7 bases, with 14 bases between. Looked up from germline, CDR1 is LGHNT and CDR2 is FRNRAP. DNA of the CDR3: TGTGCTAGTGGTACCTACAGGGAGTCTGGCTACACCTTC. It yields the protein CASGTYRESGYTF.

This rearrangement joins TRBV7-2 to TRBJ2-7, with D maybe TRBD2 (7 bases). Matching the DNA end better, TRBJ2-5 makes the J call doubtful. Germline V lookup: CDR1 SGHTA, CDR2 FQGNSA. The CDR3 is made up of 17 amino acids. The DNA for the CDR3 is TGTGCCAGCAGCGAGGTAGGGGGGGGGCTTCAAGGAGAGACCCAGTACTTC. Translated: CASSEVGGGLQGETQYF.

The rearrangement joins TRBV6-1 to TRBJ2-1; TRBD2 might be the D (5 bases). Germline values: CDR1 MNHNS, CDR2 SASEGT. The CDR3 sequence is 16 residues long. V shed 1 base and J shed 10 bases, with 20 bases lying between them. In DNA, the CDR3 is TGTGCCAGCAGTGAAGGAGATGGTAGCGACTCCTACGAGCAGTTCTTC. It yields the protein CASSEGDGSDSYEQFF.

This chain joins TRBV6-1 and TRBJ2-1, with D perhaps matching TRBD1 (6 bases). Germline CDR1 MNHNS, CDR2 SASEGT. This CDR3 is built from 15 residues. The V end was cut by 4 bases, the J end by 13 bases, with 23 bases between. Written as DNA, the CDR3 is TGTGCCAGCAGTGCCCTACAGGGTTTGAGAGAGACCCAGTTCTTC. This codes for CASSALQGLRETQFF.

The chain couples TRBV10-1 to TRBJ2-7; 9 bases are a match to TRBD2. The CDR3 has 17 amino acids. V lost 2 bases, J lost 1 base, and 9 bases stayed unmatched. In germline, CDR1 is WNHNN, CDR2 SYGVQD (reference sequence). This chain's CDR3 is CASSETRLAEGSYEQYF. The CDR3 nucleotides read TGCGCCAGCAGTGAGACAAGACTAGCGGAGGGTTCCTACGAGCAGTACTTC.

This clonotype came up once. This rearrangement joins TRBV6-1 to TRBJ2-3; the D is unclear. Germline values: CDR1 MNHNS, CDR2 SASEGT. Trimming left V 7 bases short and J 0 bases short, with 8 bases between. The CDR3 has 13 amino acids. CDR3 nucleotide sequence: TGTGCCAGCACTGTGGACAGCACAGATACGCAGTATTTT. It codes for CASTVDSTDTQYF.

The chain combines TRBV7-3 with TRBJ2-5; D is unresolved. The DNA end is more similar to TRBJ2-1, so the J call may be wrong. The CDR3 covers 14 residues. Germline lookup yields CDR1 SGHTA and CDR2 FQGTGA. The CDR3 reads CASSPGLNSYEQFF. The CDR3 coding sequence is TGTGCCAGCAGCCCAGGTCTAAACTCCTACGAGCAGTTCTTC.

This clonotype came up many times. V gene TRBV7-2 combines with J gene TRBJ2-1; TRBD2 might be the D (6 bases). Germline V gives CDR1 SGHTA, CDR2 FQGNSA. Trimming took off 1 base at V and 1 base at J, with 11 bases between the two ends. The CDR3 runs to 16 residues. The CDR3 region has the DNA TGTGCCAGCAGCTTAGTATTAGCGGTTTCCTACAATGAGCAGTTCTTC. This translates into CASSLVLAVSYNEQFF.

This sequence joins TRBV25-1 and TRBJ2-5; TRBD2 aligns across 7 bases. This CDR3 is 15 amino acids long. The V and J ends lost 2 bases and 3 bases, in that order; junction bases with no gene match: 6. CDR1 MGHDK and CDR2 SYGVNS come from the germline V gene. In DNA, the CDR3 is TGTGCCAGCAGTGAAACGGGAGGAACCGAAGAGACCCAGTACTTC. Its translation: CASSETGGTEETQYF.

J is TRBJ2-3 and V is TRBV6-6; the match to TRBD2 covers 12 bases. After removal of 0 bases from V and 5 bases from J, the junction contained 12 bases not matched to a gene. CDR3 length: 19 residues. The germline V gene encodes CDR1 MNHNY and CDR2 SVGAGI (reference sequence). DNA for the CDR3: TGTGCCAGCAGTTACTCGATACGGCTAGCGGGGGGGCCTGGAGATACGCAGTATTTT. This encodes CASSYSIRLAGGPGDTQYF.